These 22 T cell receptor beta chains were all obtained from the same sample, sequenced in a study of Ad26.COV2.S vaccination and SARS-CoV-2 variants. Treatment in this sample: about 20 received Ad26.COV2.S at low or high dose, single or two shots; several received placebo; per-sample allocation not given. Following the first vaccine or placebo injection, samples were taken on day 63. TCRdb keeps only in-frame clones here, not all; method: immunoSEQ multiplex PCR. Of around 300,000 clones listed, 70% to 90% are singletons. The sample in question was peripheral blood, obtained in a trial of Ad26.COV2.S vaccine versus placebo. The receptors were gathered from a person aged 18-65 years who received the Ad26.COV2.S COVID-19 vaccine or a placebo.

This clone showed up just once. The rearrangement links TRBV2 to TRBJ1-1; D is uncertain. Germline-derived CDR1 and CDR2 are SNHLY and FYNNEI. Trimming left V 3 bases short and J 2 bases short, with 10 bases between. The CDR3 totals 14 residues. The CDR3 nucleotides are TGTGCCAGCAGTGATCCGGGCTCAAACACTGAAGCTTTCTTT. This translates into CASSDPGSNTEAFF. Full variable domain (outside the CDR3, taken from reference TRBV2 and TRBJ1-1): EPEVTQTPSHQVTQMGQEVILRCVPISNHLYFYWYRQILGQKVEFLVSFYNNEISEKSEIFDDQFSVERPDGSNFTLKIRSTKLEDSAMYFCASSDPGSNTEAFFGQGTRLTVV.

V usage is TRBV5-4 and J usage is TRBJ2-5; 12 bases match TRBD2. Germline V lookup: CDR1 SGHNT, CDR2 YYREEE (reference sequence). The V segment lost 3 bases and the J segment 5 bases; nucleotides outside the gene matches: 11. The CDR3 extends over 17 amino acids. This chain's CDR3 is CASSSLPSGRAHETQYF. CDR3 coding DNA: TGTGCCAGCAGCTCGCTTCCTAGCGGGAGGGCCCATGAGACCCAGTACTTC.

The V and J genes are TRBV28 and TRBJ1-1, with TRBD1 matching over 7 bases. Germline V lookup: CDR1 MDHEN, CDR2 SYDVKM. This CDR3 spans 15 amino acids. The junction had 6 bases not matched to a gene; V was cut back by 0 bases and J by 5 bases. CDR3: CASSLWTGKRTEAFF. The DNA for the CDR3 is TGTGCCAGCAGTTTATGGACAGGGAAACGGACTGAAGCTTTCTTT.

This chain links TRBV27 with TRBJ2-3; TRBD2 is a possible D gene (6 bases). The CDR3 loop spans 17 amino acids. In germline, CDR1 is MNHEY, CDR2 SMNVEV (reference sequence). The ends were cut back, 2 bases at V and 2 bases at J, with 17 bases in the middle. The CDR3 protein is CASSLLSDSGDTDTQYF. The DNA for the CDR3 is TGTGCCAGCAGTTTACTTAGTGATAGCGGAGACACAGATACGCAGTATTTT.

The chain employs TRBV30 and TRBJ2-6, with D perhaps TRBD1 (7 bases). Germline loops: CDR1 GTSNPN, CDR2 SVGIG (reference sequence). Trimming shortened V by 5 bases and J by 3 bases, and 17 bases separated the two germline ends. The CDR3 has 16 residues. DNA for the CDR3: TGTGCCTGGGAGTCCGGAGGGGGCGGTGGGGCCAACGTCCTGACTTTC. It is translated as CAWESGGGGGANVLTF. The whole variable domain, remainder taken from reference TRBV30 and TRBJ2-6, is SQTIHQWPATLVQPVGSPLSLECTVEGTSNPNLYWYRQAAGRGLQLLFYSVGIGQISSEVPQNLSASRPQDRQFILSSKKLLLSDSGFYLCAWESGGGGGANVLTFGAGSRLTVL.

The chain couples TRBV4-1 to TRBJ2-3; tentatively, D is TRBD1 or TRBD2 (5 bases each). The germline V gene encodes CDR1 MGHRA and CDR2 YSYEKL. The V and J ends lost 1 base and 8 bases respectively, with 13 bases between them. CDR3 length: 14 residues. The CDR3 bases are TGCGCCAGCAGCCAAGGGGGGTACCTCCTTACGCAGTATTTT. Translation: CASSQGGYLLTQYF.

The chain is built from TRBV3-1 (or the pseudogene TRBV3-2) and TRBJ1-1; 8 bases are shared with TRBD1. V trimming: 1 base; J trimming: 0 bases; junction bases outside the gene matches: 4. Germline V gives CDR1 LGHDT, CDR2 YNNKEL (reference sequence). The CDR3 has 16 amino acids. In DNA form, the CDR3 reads TGTGCCAGCAGCCAAGGGACAGGGTTTATGAACACTGAAGCTTTCTTT. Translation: CASSQGTGFMNTEAFF.

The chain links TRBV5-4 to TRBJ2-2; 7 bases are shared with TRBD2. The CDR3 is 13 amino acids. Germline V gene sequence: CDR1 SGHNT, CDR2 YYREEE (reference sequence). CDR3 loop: CAFPSGNTGELFF. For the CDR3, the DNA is TGTGCATTTCCTAGCGGGAACACCGGGGAGCTGTTTTTT.

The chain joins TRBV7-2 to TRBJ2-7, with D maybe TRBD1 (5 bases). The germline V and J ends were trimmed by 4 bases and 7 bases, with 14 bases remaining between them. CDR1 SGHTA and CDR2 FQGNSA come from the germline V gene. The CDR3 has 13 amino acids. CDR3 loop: CASSSPTGMEQYF. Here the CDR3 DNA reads TGTGCCAGCAGCTCCCCCACAGGTATGGAGCAGTACTTC.

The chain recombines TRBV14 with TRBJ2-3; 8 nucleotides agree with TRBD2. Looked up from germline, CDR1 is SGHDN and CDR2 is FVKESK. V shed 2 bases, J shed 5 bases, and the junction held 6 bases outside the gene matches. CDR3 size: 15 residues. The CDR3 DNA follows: TGTGCCAGCAGCCAACTACTAGCGGAGTTAGATACGCAGTATTTT. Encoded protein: CASSQLLAELDTQYF.

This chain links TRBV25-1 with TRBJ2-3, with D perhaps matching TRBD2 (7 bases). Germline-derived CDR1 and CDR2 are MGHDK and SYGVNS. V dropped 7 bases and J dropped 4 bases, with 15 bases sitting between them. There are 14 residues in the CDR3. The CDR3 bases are TGTGCCAGCACCGAGGGGGGGGTTCCAGATACGCAGTATTTT. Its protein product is CASTEGGVPDTQYF.

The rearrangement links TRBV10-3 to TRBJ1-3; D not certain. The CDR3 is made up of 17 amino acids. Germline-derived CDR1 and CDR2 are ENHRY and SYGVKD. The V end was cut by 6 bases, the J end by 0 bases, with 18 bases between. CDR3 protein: CAIREGYSTHSGNTIYF. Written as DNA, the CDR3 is TGTGCCATCAGGGAGGGATATTCGACCCACTCTGGAAACACCATATATTTT.

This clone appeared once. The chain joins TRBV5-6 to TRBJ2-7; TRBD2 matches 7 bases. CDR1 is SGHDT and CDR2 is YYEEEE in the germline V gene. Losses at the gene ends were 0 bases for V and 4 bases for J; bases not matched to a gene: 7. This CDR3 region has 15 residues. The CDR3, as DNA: TGTGCCAGCAGCTTGGTTGGCGGGAGTTTGTACGAGCAGTACTTC. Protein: CASSLVGGSLYEQYF.

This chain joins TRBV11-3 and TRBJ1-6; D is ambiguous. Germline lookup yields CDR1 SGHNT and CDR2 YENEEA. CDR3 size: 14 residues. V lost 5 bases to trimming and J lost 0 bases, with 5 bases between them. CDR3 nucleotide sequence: TGTGCCAGCAGCGCCGACTCCTATAATTCACCCCTCCACTTT. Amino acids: CASSADSYNSPLHF.

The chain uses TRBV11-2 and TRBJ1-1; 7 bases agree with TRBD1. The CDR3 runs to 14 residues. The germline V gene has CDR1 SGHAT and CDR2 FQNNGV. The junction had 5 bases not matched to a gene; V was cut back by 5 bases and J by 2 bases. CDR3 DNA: TGTGCCAGCAGCCCAGGGGGGGCTAACACTGAAGCTTTCTTT. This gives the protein CASSPGGANTEAFF.

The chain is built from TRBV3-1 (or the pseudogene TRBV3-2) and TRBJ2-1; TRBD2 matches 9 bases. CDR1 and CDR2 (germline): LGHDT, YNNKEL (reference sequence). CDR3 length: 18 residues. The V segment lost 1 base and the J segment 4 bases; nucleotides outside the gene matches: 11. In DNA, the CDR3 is TGTGCCAGCAGCCAAGGTACTCGTCAGCGGGGGGAGTACAATGAGCAGTTCTTC. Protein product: CASSQGTRQRGEYNEQFF.

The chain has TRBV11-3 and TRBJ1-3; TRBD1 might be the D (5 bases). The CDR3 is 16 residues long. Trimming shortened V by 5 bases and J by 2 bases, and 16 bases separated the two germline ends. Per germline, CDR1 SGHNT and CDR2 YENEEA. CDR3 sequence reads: CASSAGTSGPGNTIYF. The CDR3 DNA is TGTGCCAGCAGCGCGGGGACGTCGGGACCTGGAAACACCATATATTTT.

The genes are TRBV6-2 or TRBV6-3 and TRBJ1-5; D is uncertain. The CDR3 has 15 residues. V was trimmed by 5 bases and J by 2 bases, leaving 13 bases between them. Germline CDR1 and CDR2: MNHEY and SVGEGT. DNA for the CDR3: TGTGCCAGCAGTGCCGGGGTTGTGGGCAATCAGCCCCAGCATTTT. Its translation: CASSAGVVGNQPQHF.

The CDR3 DNA sequence: TGTGCCTGGAGTGCAGAAACCCTTAACTATGGCTACACCTTC. The encoded protein is CAWSAETLNYGYTF. This sequence joins TRBV30 and TRBJ1-2; D unclear. The V gene lost 1 base and the J gene lost 1 base, with 10 bases spanning the gap. Germline values: CDR1 GTSNPN, CDR2 SVGIG (reference sequence). The CDR3 covers 14 residues.

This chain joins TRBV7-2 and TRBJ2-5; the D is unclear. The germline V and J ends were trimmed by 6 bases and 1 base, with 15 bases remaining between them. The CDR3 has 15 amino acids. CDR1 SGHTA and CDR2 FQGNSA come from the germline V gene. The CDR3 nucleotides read TGTGCCAGCAGGTCCTGGGCGGAGATCCAAGAGACCCAGTACTTC. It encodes CASRSWAEIQETQYF. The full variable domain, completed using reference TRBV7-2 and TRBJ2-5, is GAGVSQSPSNKVTEKGKDVELRCDPISGHTALYWYRQSLGQGLEFLIYFQGNSAPDKSGLPSDRFSAERTGGSVSTLTIQRTQQEDSAVYLCASRSWAEIQETQYFGPGTRLLVL.

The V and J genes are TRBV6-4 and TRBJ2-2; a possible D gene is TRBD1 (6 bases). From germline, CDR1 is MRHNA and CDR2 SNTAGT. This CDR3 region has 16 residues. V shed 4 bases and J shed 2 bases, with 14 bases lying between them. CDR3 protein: CASSAQPGHNTGELFF. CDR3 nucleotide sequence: TGTGCCAGCAGTGCACAACCGGGACACAACACCGGGGAGCTGTTTTTT.

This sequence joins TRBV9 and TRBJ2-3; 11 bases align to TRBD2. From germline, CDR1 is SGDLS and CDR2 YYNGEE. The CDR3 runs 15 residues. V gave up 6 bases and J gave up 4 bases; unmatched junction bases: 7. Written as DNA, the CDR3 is TGTGCCAGCACTTCGGGGACTAGCGGATCAGATACGCAGTATTTT. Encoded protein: CASTSGTSGSDTQYF.